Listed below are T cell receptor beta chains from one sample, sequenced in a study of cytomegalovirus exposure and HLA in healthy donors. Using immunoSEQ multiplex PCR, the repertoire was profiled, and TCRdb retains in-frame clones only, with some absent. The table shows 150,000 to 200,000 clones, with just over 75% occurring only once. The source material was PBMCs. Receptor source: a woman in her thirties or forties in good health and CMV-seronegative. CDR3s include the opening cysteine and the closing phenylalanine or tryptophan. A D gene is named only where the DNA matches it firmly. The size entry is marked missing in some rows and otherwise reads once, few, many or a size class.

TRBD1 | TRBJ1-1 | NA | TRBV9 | TGTGCCAGCAGCGATACAGGGGACACTGAAGCTTTCTTT | CASSDTGDTEAFF
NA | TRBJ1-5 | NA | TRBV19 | TGTGCCAGTACCTTTTCAGGGACTAGTGGTCAGCCCCAGCATTTT | CASTFSGTSGQPQHF
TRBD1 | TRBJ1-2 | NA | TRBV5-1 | TGCGCCAGCAGCTTGGTATCCGGGACAGGGGATAACTATGGCTACACCTTC | CASSLVSGTGDNYGYTF
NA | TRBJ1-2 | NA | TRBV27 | TGTGCCAGCAGTTCAAGCCAGGTCTCTGGCTACACCTTC | CASSSSQVSGYTF
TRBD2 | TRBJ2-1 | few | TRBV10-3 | TGTGCCATCAAAGCCCGCGTCTTTTTAGCGGGAGAGGAGAGTAGAAATGAGCAGTTCTTC | CAIKARVFLAGEESRNEQFF
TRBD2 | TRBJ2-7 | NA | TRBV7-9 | TGTGCCAGCAGCCCCCGACTAGCGGGAGATATTACCTACGAGCAGTACTTC | CASSPRLAGDITYEQYF
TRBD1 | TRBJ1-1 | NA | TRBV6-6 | TGTGCCAGCAGTTACCGGGACAGTAACACTGAAGCTTTCTTT | CASSYRDSNTEAFF
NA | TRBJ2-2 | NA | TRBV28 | TGTGCCAGCAGTTTGGGGGGTAACACCGGGGAGCTGTTTTTT | CASSLGGNTGELFF
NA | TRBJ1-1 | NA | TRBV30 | TGTGCCTGGAGTGTACGGCGGGAAACTGAAGCTTTCTTT | CAWSVRRETEAFF
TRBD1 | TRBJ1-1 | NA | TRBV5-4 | TGTGCCAGCAGCTTCGACAGGGTGGACACTGAAGCTTTCTTT | CASSFDRVDTEAFF
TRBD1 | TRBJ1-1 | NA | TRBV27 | TGTGCCAGCAGTTTAAGTACAGGGGCATGGGCTTTCTTT | CASSLSTGAWAFF